This T cell receptor (beta chain) appears in the sequencing data of a study of cytomegalovirus exposure and HLA in healthy donors. For the study at large: The study placed 70% to 85% of its approximately 400 genotyped donors in the Caucasian-associated ancestry cluster. Study-wide results and caveats: As a later analysis showed, several of the most significant clusters appeared to be linked to common viral pathogens. Later analysis demonstrated an association between a missense DCLRE1C variant and TCR beta V- and J-gene trimming. There were some V segments, including TRBV6-2 and TRBV6-3, excluded as indistinguishable.

A remark on this clone: Its antigen remains unidentified.

The CDR3 consists of 13 residues. Trimming pared 0 bases from V and 12 bases from J, leaving 16 bases between. The germline V gene has CDR1 GTSNPN and CDR2 SVGIG (reference sequence). The PCR had 60 Vbeta and 13 Jbeta primers. TCRdb's copy holds only in-frame clones and misses some; the assay was immunoSEQ multiplex PCR. The data contain about 89,000 clones, roughly 67% of them singletons. The sequenced sample was PBMCs. The origin of this receptor is a human donor in good health. The rearrangement uses TRBV30 and TRBJ2-3; D gene unclear. The CDR3 bases are TGTGCCTGGAGTGTACGGGTAAAGGAATCACAGTATTTT. Translation gives CAWSVRVKESQYF.